The T cell receptor (beta chain) described here comes from a study of cytomegalovirus exposure and HLA in healthy donors. The PCR made use of 60 Vbeta and 13 Jbeta primers. Some clones are missing from TCRdb's copy, which holds only in-frame ones; the method was immunoSEQ multiplex PCR. The profile shows about 160,000 clones, around four fifths of them singletons. Turning to this clone: Its antigen remains unidentified.

CDR1 is SGHRS and CDR2 is YFSETQ in the germline V gene. The CDR3 is made up of 14 amino acids. V shed 0 bases and J shed 6 bases, with 13 bases lying between them. Study observations and caveats: A further, later analysis showed that HLA-associated TCR beta chains (compared with equally common others) were more clonally expanded. The investigators catalogued about 170 TCR beta chains as cytomegalovirus-associated.

The sample taken for sequencing was PBMCs. V usage is TRBV5-1 and J usage is TRBJ2-7; tentative D call: TRBD1 (5 bases). The receptor was isolated from a man aged 18 to 35 in good health and CMV-seronegative. The CDR3 nucleotides read TGCGCCAGCAGCTTGGTGGTCAGGGAAAGCGAGCAGTACTTC. The encoded protein is CASSLVVRESEQYF.